Presented here are 3 T cell receptor beta chains from one specimen sequenced in a study of T cells in Graves' hyperthyroidism and ophthalmopathy. It was RNA transcripts that yielded the amplified TCR beta CDR3 regions. RT-PCR in the first round (using the HTBI primer set) targeted the TCR CDR3. MiXCR was run by TCRdb on the multiplex PCR reads, yielding one entry per CDR3 protein. The repertoire includes roughly 400,000 distinct CDR3 sequences, about 14% of them detected once, and around 28% sits in the top ten. The material sequenced was blood. These TCRs come from a man aged 45-65 years with Graves' ophthalmopathy.

This clonotype occurred a few times. The V and J genes are TRBV7-9 and TRBJ1-2, with 9 bases lining up with TRBD1. Germline V lookup: CDR1 SEHNR, CDR2 FQNEAQ (reference sequence). The CDR3 extends over 15 amino acids. The trim removed 7 bases at V and 8 bases at J, leaving 14 bases unmatched. Here the CDR3 reads CASNKPGQGVKGYTF. CDR3 DNA sequence: TGTGCCAGCAACAAGCCGGGACAGGGCGTAAAAGGCTACACCTTC.

This chain links TRBV19 with TRBJ1-1; tentatively, D is TRBD1 (5 bases). In germline, CDR1 is LNHDA, CDR2 SQIVND (reference sequence). The ends were cut back, 0 bases at V and 4 bases at J, with 15 bases in the middle. The CDR3 consists of 16 residues. The CDR3 loop reads CASSIDPCGRVTEAFF. CDR3 sequence (DNA): TGTGCCAGTAGTATAGATCCCTGTGGCAGGGTCACTGAAGCTTTCTTT.

To note about this clonotype: A much larger clone differs from this one at a single base, so this may be a read error. This rearrangement joins TRBV20-1 to TRBJ2-5, with TRBD1 identical over 8 bases. J gave up 8 bases and V 2 bases, and 10 bases lay outside the gene matches. From germline, CDR1 is DFQATT and CDR2 SNEGSKA (reference sequence). The length of the CDR3 is 14 residues. CDR3 in amino acids: CSARTSTGERTQYF. CDR3 bases: TGCAGTGCTAGAACCTCGACAGGGGAGAGAACCCAGTACTTC.